The rows below give T cell receptor beta chains drawn from one sample of a study of post-analysis software for immune sequencing data. Each CDR3 protein is one row after TCRdb ran MiXCR on the PCR reads. The table shows about 160,000 distinct CDR3 sequences, with roughly 40% occurring only once. Sequences were derived from blood, sampled after autologous hematopoietic stem cell transplantation. The receptor source for this set is a girl between 10 and 17 years old with multiple sclerosis. Each CDR3 is given with its conserved first and last residue. Fields, in order: J gene, D gene, clone size, V gene, CDR3 protein, CDR3 DNA. A D gene is named only where the DNA matches it firmly. Clone size is stated in some rows and not others, as once, few, many or a class when expanded.

J gene: TRBJ2-1
D gene: TRBD2
clone size: -
V gene: TRBV10-3
CDR3 protein: CATRQGGSANEQFF
CDR3 DNA: TGTGCCACCAGGCAGGGAGGGTCTGCGAATGAGCAGTTCTTC

J gene: TRBJ2-7
D gene: TRBD2
clone size: -
V gene: TRBV7-8
CDR3 protein: CASSSPTYGREREQYF
CDR3 DNA: TGTGCCAGCAGCTCCCCCACTTACGGGAGGGAAAGGGAGCAGTACTTC

J gene: TRBJ2-7
D gene: TRBD2
clone size: -
V gene: TRBV7-2
CDR3 protein: CASSLATSGGASYEQYF
CDR3 DNA: TGTGCCAGCAGCTTAGCAACTAGCGGGGGGGCTAGTTACGAGCAGTACTTC

J gene: TRBJ2-1
D gene: -
clone size: few
V gene: TRBV7-6
CDR3 protein: CASSLGGVNEQFF
CDR3 DNA: TGTGCCAGCAGCTTAGGGGGGGTCAATGAGCAGTTCTTC

J gene: TRBJ2-5
D gene: TRBD2
clone size: -
V gene: TRBV7-6
CDR3 protein: CASSFAGGRETQYF
CDR3 DNA: TGTGCCAGCAGCTTTGCGGGAGGCCGGGAGACCCAGTACTTC

J gene: TRBJ2-1
D gene: -
clone size: -
V gene: TRBV5-6
CDR3 protein: CASSLAPDSGNEQFF
CDR3 DNA: TGTGCCAGCAGCTTGGCCCCGGATAGCGGAAATGAGCAGTTCTTC

J gene: TRBJ1-4
D gene: -
clone size: -
V gene: TRBV20-1
CDR3 protein: CSASGQRNEKLFF
CDR3 DNA: TGCAGTGCTAGCGGACAGAGGAATGAAAAACTGTTTTTT

J gene: TRBJ1-2
D gene: -
clone size: -
V gene: TRBV12-3/TRBV12-4
CDR3 protein: CASSFSGGAGYGYTF
CDR3 DNA: TGTGCCAGCAGTTTTTCCGGGGGCGCGGGCTATGGCTACACCTTC

J gene: TRBJ1-1
D gene: -
clone size: -
V gene: TRBV9
CDR3 protein: CASSVVGMNTEAFF
CDR3 DNA: TGTGCCAGCAGCGTCGTCGGTATGAACACTGAAGCTTTCTTT

J gene: TRBJ1-2
D gene: TRBD1
clone size: few
V gene: TRBV6-5
CDR3 protein: CASSYSKVTGQGVYGYTF
CDR3 DNA: TGTGCCAGCAGTTACTCCAAAGTCACCGGACAGGGGGTCTATGGCTACACCTTC

J gene: TRBJ2-1
D gene: TRBD2
clone size: many
V gene: TRBV5-1
CDR3 protein: CASSCREDAYNEQFF
CDR3 DNA: TGCGCCAGCAGCTGTCGGGAGGATGCCTACAATGAGCAGTTCTTC

J gene: TRBJ2-1
D gene: TRBD2
clone size: once
V gene: TRBV6-2/TRBV6-3
CDR3 protein: CASRLYGLAGGNEQFF
CDR3 DNA: TGTGCCAGCAGGCTGTACGGACTAGCGGGAGGTAATGAGCAGTTCTTC

J gene: TRBJ2-3
D gene: -
clone size: -
V gene: TRBV18
CDR3 protein: CASSPKAGGTDTQYF
CDR3 DNA: TGTGCCAGCTCACCAAAGGCAGGGGGCACAGATACGCAGTATTTT

J gene: TRBJ2-5
D gene: -
clone size: -
V gene: TRBV27
CDR3 protein: CASSLSSGGAGGETQYF
CDR3 DNA: TGTGCCAGCAGTTTATCGTCGGGGGGGGCAGGGGGTGAGACCCAGTACTTC

J gene: TRBJ2-1
D gene: -
clone size: -
V gene: TRBV24-1
CDR3 protein: CATSRGYEQFF
CDR3 DNA: TGTGCCACCAGCAGGGGTTATGAGCAGTTCTTC

J gene: TRBJ1-1
D gene: -
clone size: -
V gene: TRBV7-9
CDR3 protein: CASSMDRRIEAFF
CDR3 DNA: TGTGCCAGCAGCATGGACCGTCGTATAGAAGCTTTCTTT

J gene: TRBJ1-5
D gene: -
clone size: -
V gene: TRBV5-5
CDR3 protein: CASSAAFGWDNQPQHF
CDR3 DNA: TGTGCCAGCAGCGCCGCCTTTGGATGGGACAATCAGCCCCAGCATTTT

J gene: TRBJ2-1
D gene: TRBD2
clone size: -
V gene: TRBV2
CDR3 protein: CASKGLALFNEQFF
CDR3 DNA: TGTGCCAGCAAAGGACTAGCCCTTTTTAATGAGCAGTTCTTC

J gene: TRBJ2-1
D gene: TRBD2
clone size: -
V gene: TRBV7-6
CDR3 protein: CASSLVRTSPLREQFF
CDR3 DNA: TGTGCCAGCAGCTTAGTTAGGACTAGCCCTCTGCGTGAGCAGTTCTTC

J gene: TRBJ2-7
D gene: TRBD1
clone size: -
V gene: TRBV7-2
CDR3 protein: CASSPGGQGSYEQYF
CDR3 DNA: TGTGCCAGCAGCCCAGGGGGACAGGGTAGCTACGAGCAGTACTTC

J gene: TRBJ2-7
D gene: -
clone size: once
V gene: TRBV28
CDR3 protein: CVSRRGLFRYEQYF
CDR3 DNA: TGTGTCAGCAGGAGGGGTCTGTTTCGGTACGAGCAGTACTTC

J gene: TRBJ2-3
D gene: TRBD2
clone size: -
V gene: TRBV20-1
CDR3 protein: CSAREGLYTDTQYF
CDR3 DNA: TGCAGTGCTAGAGAGGGACTATACACAGATACGCAGTATTTT

J gene: TRBJ2-7
D gene: -
clone size: -
V gene: TRBV20-1
CDR3 protein: CSTGSSYEQYF
CDR3 DNA: TGCAGTACCGGTTCCTCCTACGAGCAGTACTTC

J gene: TRBJ1-1
D gene: -
clone size: -
V gene: TRBV9
CDR3 protein: CASSVGPWPNTEAFF
CDR3 DNA: TGTGCCAGCAGCGTAGGGCCCTGGCCGAACACTGAAGCTTTCTTT

J gene: TRBJ2-7
D gene: -
clone size: -
V gene: TRBV28
CDR3 protein: CAGSPPRAPYEQYF
CDR3 DNA: TGTGCCGGCAGTCCCCCGAGAGCACCCTACGAGCAGTACTTC

J gene: TRBJ2-3
D gene: -
clone size: -
V gene: TRBV7-3
CDR3 protein: CASSLQGRVTDTQYF
CDR3 DNA: TGTGCCAGCAGCTTACAGGGGCGGGTGACAGATACGCAGTATTTT

J gene: TRBJ1-4
D gene: -
clone size: -
V gene: TRBV9
CDR3 protein: CASSLFGGNEKLFF
CDR3 DNA: TGTGCCAGCAGCCTCTTTGGGGGGAATGAAAAACTGTTTTTT

J gene: TRBJ2-1
D gene: TRBD2
clone size: few
V gene: TRBV7-2
CDR3 protein: CASSSPTSGSSGSYNEQFF
CDR3 DNA: TGTGCCAGCAGCTCCCCGACTAGCGGGAGCTCTGGCTCCTACAATGAGCAGTTCTTC

J gene: TRBJ2-7
D gene: -
clone size: -
V gene: TRBV2
CDR3 protein: CASSDNRGSAGHSCEQYF
CDR3 DNA: TGTGCCAGCAGTGACAACAGGGGGTCAGCGGGACACTCCTGCGAGCAGTACTTC

J gene: TRBJ2-1
D gene: TRBD2
clone size: few
V gene: TRBV4-3
CDR3 protein: CASSQGADLAGGPHEQFF
CDR3 DNA: TGCGCCAGCAGCCAAGGGGCGGATTTAGCGGGAGGGCCCCATGAGCAGTTCTTC

J gene: TRBJ2-7
D gene: -
clone size: -
V gene: TRBV7-6
CDR3 protein: CASSLEQGSSGQYF
CDR3 DNA: TGTGCCAGCAGCTTAGAACAGGGATCGAGCGGGCAGTACTTC

J gene: TRBJ2-1
D gene: TRBD2
clone size: -
V gene: TRBV15
CDR3 protein: CATSKEGLAGLYNEQFF
CDR3 DNA: TGTGCCACCAGCAAAGAAGGACTAGCGGGACTCTACAATGAGCAGTTCTTC

J gene: TRBJ1-6
D gene: -
clone size: -
V gene: TRBV5-1
CDR3 protein: CASSLTRSSYNSPLHF
CDR3 DNA: TGCGCCAGCAGCTTGACAAGAAGCTCCTATAATTCACCCCTCCACTTT

J gene: TRBJ2-6
D gene: -
clone size: few
V gene: TRBV11-3
CDR3 protein: CASSRGGLSGANVLTF
CDR3 DNA: TGTGCCAGCAGTCGAGGGGGGCTCTCTGGGGCCAACGTCCTGACTTTC

J gene: TRBJ1-2
D gene: -
clone size: few
V gene: TRBV7-2
CDR3 protein: CASSFQVDYGYTF
CDR3 DNA: TGTGCCAGCAGCTTTCAGGTGGACTATGGCTACACCTTC

J gene: TRBJ1-4
D gene: -
clone size: -
V gene: TRBV15
CDR3 protein: CATSRAGGIEKLFF
CDR3 DNA: TGTGCCACCAGCAGAGCCGGGGGGATTGAAAAACTGTTTTTT

J gene: TRBJ2-7
D gene: -
clone size: -
V gene: TRBV20-1
CDR3 protein: CSSRQERYNEQYF
CDR3 DNA: TGCAGTTCCCGACAGGAGAGATACAATGAGCAGTACTTC

J gene: TRBJ2-7
D gene: TRBD1
clone size: -
V gene: TRBV7-2
CDR3 protein: CASSRYGQGAKEQYF
CDR3 DNA: TGTGCCAGCAGCCGATACGGACAGGGGGCTAAGGAGCAGTACTTC

J gene: TRBJ1-4
D gene: -
clone size: -
V gene: TRBV15
CDR3 protein: CATSRDKSEKLFF
CDR3 DNA: TGTGCCACCAGCAGAGATAAGAGTGAAAAACTGTTTTTT

J gene: TRBJ2-3
D gene: -
clone size: -
V gene: TRBV4-1
CDR3 protein: CASSQDLLAYTDTQYF
CDR3 DNA: TGCGCCAGCAGCCAAGATCTGCTAGCGTACACAGATACGCAGTATTTT